The rows below give T cell receptor beta chains drawn from one sample of a study of T cell responses to AZD1222 COVID-19 vaccine. Repertoires were generated with immunoSEQ multiplex PCR, while TCRdb's copy carries only in-frame clones and drops some. The sample comprises nearly 100,000 clones, 70% to 90% of which are singletons, and less than 3% rests with the top ten. The input for sequencing was peripheral blood, taken on day 0 of AZD1222 vaccination. The receptors were gathered from an adult in good health. CDR3s include the opening cysteine and the closing phenylalanine or tryptophan. Fields, in order: J gene, V gene, CDR3 protein.

>TRBJ1-2|TRBV28
CASTRGQNYGYTF
>TRBJ1-2|TRBV5-5
CASSFLQGDGYTF
>TRBJ2-6|TRBV11-1
CASSFGGANVLTF
>TRBJ1-2|TRBV6-5
CASSQRTGTKGYTF
>TRBJ2-1|TRBV6-4
CASSVESGGADEQFF
>TRBJ1-5|TRBV14
CASSQDYGGHQPQHF
>TRBJ2-2|TRBV7-6
CASSYPSGGTGELFF
>TRBJ1-2|TRBV6-5
CASRHGGSENYGYTF
>TRBJ2-1|TRBV5-1
CASSTPGTGNNEQFF
>TRBJ1-1|TRBV3-1/TRBV3-2
CASSQDHGQREAAFF
>TRBJ2-3|TRBV19
CASSIGGAPDTQYF
>TRBJ2-3|TRBV2
CASSGLLRTITDTQYF
>TRBJ2-5|TRBV7-3
CASSPGRGYQETQYF
>TRBJ2-1|TRBV2
CASRPTGQGYNEQFF
>TRBJ2-7|TRBV25-1
CASSEHQGYEQYF
>TRBJ2-5|TRBV3-1/TRBV3-2
CASSQVEQTQYF
>TRBJ1-5|TRBV3-1/TRBV3-2
CASSPGGFKVQPQHF
>TRBJ2-2|TRBV5-5
CASSLGTGAVGELFF
>TRBJ2-3|TRBV5-4
CASSFSYSTGTDTQYF
>TRBJ1-3|TRBV7-8
CASSHRGSGNTIYF
>TRBJ2-7|TRBV5-6
CASSLPSSASYEQYF
>TRBJ1-4|TRBV19
CASSIDHSTEKLFF
>TRBJ2-7|TRBV19
CASSQGGRTYEQYF
>TRBJ1-3|TRBV3-1/TRBV3-2
CASSQVSGGPGNTIYF
>TRBJ2-1|TRBV28
CASNPSDRSYNEQFF
>TRBJ2-5|TRBV5-1
CASGSHETQYF
>TRBJ1-6|TRBV18
CASSRGQGSNSPLHF
>TRBJ2-1|TRBV9
CASSVQGARDDEQFF
>TRBJ1-2|TRBV5-1
CASRIGQREERYTF
>TRBJ1-2|TRBV16
CASSLLGTENYGYTF
>TRBJ2-5|TRBV15
CATSRGRGGPETQYF
>TRBJ2-2|TRBV5-1
CASSSENTGELFF
>TRBJ1-6|TRBV27
CASSFGSGGYNSPLHF
>TRBJ2-7|TRBV4-2
CASSQAGLAQRGYEQYF
>TRBJ1-3|TRBV3-1/TRBV3-2
CASRTGTGAGNTIYF
>TRBJ2-1|TRBV11-2
CASSLLGGGANEQFF
>TRBJ1-5|TRBV7-9
CASSPGPQPQHF
>TRBJ1-6|TRBV28
CASSFGTGGSYNSPLHF
>TRBJ1-2|TRBV7-9
CASSSTGTSGYTF
>TRBJ2-7|TRBV12-3/TRBV12-4
CASSLVRYEQYF
>TRBJ2-2|TRBV4-2
CASSQDQVAGKNTGELFF
>TRBJ2-7|TRBV7-8
CASSQAAAAEQYF
>TRBJ2-7|TRBV7-9
CASSLGSGAQYEQYF
>TRBJ1-1|TRBV18
CASSETGGNTEAFF
>TRBJ1-3|TRBV19
CASTSRVGNTIYF
>TRBJ2-2|TRBV6-5
CASSFQTSGNTGELFF
>TRBJ1-4|TRBV7-3
CASSLGPSSEKLFF
>TRBJ2-2|TRBV6-2/TRBV6-3
CASSKRQGQGLWELFF
>TRBJ1-2|TRBV7-8
CASSQIAGVTHGYTF
>TRBJ2-1|TRBV6-2/TRBV6-3
CASSRGDIENTEQFF
>TRBJ1-2|TRBV6-6
CASSYGDANYGYTF
>TRBJ1-2|TRBV7-2
CASSPETYYGYTF
>TRBJ2-3|TRBV18
CASSPGGSTDTQYF
>TRBJ2-1|TRBV6-1
CASSEMGWNEQFF
>TRBJ2-7|TRBV2
CASNDGPYEQYF
>TRBJ1-1|TRBV12-5
CASGLVLGRNTEAFF
>TRBJ1-2|TRBV5-1
CASSMDRDLYTF
>TRBJ1-4|TRBV19
CASRSTGRFLTNEKLFF
>TRBJ2-1|TRBV5-4
CASSLGTSGNNEQFF